Each of the 6 T cell receptor beta chains below was sequenced from the same sample in a study of blood T cell repertoires in COVID-19. Here immunoSEQ multiplex PCR was the method, and the copy in TCRdb shows in-frame clones only, minus some. The sample lists hundreds of thousands of clones, 88% seen once, with around 7.9% in the top ten. Specimen: peripheral blood. All receptors come from a woman aged 70 to 79 with COVID-19, enrolled during active disease.

This chain uses TRBV7-2 with TRBJ1-6; D is undetermined. The CDR3 extends over 16 amino acids. Trimming left V 5 bases short and J 7 bases short, with 18 bases between. The germline V gene encodes CDR1 SGHTA and CDR2 FQGNSA. CDR3 DNA: TGTGCCAGCAGCCCCCGGGAAGGGTCCTCAAATTCACCCCTCCACTTT. Amino acid sequence: CASSPREGSSNSPLHF.

This chain uses TRBV24-1 with TRBJ2-7, with TRBD1 matching 10 bases. The V gene end was trimmed by 9 bases and the J gene end by 2 bases; junction bases not matched to a gene: 21. In germline, CDR1 is KGHDR, CDR2 SFDVKD. CDR3 length equals 19 residues. The CDR3 DNA sequence: TGTGCCACCCCGAGACCCCGGGACAGGGGCCCTTCTACAACCTACGAGCAGTACTTC. It codes for CATPRPRDRGPSTTYEQYF.

About this clone: Since a much larger clone is just one base distant, this may be a read error. The chain links TRBV12-3 or TRBV12-4 to TRBJ1-2; TRBD1 agrees at 10 bases. The J segment lost 6 bases and the V segment lost 5 bases, leaving 3 bases of the junction unmatched. The CDR3 loop spans 13 amino acids. The CDR3 coding sequence is TGTGCCAGCAGTCCTGGGACAGGGGATGGCTACACCTTC. Protein product: CASSPGTGDGYTF.

This clone has only one observation. The J gene is TRBJ1-2, the V gene TRBV6-5; maybe TRBD1 (6 bases). CDR3 length equals 14 residues. V lost 6 bases to trimming and J lost 1 base, with 12 bases between them. CDR1 and CDR2 from the germline V gene are MNHEY and SVGAGI. The CDR3 DNA reads as TGTGCCAGCAGCTTGGACAGTTTTAACTATGGCTACACCTTC. Its translation is CASSLDSFNYGYTF.

Only one count was recorded for this clone. This chain uses TRBV5-1 with TRBJ1-4; TRBD1 aligns across 12 bases. Germline assignment: CDR1 SGHRS and CDR2 YFSETQ. The V and J ends lost 5 bases and 7 bases, in that order; junction bases with no gene match: 12. The CDR3 has 17 residues. Here the CDR3 DNA reads TGCGCCAGCAGTTCGGGACAGGGGGCTGATTGGGGTGAAAAACTGTTTTTT. Protein: CASSSGQGADWGEKLFF.

The genes are TRBV5-1 and TRBJ2-3; TRBD1 matches at 8 bases. The V gene's germline CDR1 is SGHRS and CDR2 YFSETQ. This CDR3 region has 15 residues. V dropped 6 bases and J dropped 1; count of bases not matched to a gene: 7. CDR3 in amino acids: CASTQGAGGTDTQYF. The CDR3 coding sequence is TGCGCCAGCACGCAGGGGGCCGGGGGCACAGATACGCAGTATTTT. The full variable domain, its missing parts supplied by reference TRBV5-1 and TRBJ2-3, is KAGVTQTPRYLIKTRGQQVTLSCSPISGHRSVSWYQQTPGQGLQFLFEYFSETQRNKGNFPGRFSGRQFSNSRSEMNVSTLELGDSALYLCASTQGAGGTDTQYFGPGTRLTVL.